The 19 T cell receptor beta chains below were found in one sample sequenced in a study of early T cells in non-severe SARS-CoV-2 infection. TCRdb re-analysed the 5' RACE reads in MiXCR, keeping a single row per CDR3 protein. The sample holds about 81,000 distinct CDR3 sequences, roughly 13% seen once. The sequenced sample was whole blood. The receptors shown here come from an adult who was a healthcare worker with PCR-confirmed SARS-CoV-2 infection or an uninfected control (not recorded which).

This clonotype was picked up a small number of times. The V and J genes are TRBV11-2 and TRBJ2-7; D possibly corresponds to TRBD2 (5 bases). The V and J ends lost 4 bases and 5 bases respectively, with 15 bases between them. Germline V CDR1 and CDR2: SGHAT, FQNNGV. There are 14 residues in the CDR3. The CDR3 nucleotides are TGTGCCAGCAGCTCATCTAGGAGGTGGAACGAGCAGTACTTC. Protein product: CASSSSRRWNEQYF.

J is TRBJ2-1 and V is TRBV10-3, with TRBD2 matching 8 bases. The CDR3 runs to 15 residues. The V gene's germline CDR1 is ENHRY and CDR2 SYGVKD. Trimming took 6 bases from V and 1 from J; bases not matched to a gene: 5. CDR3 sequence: CAIRPGTSSYNEQFF. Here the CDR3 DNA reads TGTGCCATCAGGCCCGGGACTAGTTCCTACAATGAGCAGTTCTTC.

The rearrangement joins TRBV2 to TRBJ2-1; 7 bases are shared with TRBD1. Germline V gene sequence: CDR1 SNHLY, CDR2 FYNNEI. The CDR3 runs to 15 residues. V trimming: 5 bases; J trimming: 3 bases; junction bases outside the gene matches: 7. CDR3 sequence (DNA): TGTGCCAGCAGTACGGACAGGTCGGGCTACAATGAGCAGTTCTTC. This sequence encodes CASSTDRSGYNEQFF.

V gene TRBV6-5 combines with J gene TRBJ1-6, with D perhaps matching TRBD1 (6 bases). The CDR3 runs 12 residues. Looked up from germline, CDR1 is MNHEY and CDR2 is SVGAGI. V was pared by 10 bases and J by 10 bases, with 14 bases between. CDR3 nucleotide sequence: TGTGCCACCGGTATCGGGACATCACCCCTCCACTTT. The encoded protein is CATGIGTSPLHF.

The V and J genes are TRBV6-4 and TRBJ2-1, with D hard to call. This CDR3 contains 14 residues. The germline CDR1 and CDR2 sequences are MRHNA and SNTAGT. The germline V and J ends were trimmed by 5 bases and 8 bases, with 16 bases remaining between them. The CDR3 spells CASSPRDGHDEQFF. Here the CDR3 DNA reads TGTGCCAGCAGTCCAAGGGATGGCCACGATGAGCAGTTCTTC.

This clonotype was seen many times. The CDR3 DNA sequence: TGTGCCACCAGTGACACAGAGGACAGGGGTATCTCCTACAATGAGCAGTTCTTC. Translated, it gives CATSDTEDRGISYNEQFF. The chain has TRBV24-1 and TRBJ2-1; 9 nucleotides align to TRBD1. V was clipped by 4 bases and J by 0 bases; unmatched bases: 9. CDR3 size: 18 residues. Germline V gives CDR1 KGHDR, CDR2 SFDVKD.

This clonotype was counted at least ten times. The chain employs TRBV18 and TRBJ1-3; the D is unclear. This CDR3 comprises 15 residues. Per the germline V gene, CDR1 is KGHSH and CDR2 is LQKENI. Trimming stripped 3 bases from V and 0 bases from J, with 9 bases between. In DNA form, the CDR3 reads TGTGCCAGCTCACCGGAGTGGGTCTCTGGAAACACCATATATTTT. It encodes CASSPEWVSGNTIYF.

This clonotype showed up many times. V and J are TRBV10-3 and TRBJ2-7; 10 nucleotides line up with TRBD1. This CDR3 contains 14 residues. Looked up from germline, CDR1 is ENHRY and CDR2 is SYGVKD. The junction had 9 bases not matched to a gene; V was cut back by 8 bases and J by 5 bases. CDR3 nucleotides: TGTGCCATCCGCCGGGGGACAGGGGCTGACGAGCAGTACTTC. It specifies CAIRRGTGADEQYF.

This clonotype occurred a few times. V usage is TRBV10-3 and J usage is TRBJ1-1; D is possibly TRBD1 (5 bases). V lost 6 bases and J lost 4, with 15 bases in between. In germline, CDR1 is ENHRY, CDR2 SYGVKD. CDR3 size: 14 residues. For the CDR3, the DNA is TGTGCCATCAGGGAGACGGGGGGAGCCACTGAAGCTTTCTTT. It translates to CAIRETGGATEAFF.

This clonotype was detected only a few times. The CDR3 reads CASSQMITGSDTQYF. The CDR3, as DNA: TGTGCCAGCAGCCAAATGATCACCGGGTCAGATACGCAGTATTTT. The rearrangement links TRBV14 to TRBJ2-3; D not certain. CDR3 length equals 15 residues. V lost 2 bases, J lost 4 bases, and 13 bases lay in between. Germline V lookup: CDR1 SGHDN, CDR2 FVKESK.

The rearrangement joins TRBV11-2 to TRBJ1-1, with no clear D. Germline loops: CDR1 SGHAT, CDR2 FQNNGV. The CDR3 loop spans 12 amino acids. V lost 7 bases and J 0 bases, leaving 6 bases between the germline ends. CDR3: CASNFLNTEAFF. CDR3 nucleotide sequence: TGTGCCAGCAACTTCCTGAACACTGAAGCTTTCTTT.

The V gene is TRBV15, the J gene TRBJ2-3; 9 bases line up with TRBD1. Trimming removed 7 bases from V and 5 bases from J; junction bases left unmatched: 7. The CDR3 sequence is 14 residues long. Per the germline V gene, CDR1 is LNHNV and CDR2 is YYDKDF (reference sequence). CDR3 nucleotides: TGTGCCACCAACCGGGACAGGGTTGAAGATACGCAGTATTTT. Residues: CATNRDRVEDTQYF.

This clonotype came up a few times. CDR3 loop: CASSLVHSSTDTQYF. The CDR3 DNA reads as TGCGCCAGCAGCTTGGTCCATAGCAGCACAGATACGCAGTATTTT. The chain joins TRBV5-1 to TRBJ2-3, with no clear D. Germline lookup yields CDR1 SGHRS and CDR2 YFSETQ. V was clipped by 0 bases and J by 0 bases, with 8 bases between them. The CDR3 has 15 amino acids.

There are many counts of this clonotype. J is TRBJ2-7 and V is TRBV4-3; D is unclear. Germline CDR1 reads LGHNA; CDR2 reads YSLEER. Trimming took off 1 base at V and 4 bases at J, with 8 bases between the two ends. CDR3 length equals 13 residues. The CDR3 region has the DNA TGCGCCAGCAGCCAAGGTTGGCTATACGAGCAGTACTTC. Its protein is CASSQGWLYEQYF.

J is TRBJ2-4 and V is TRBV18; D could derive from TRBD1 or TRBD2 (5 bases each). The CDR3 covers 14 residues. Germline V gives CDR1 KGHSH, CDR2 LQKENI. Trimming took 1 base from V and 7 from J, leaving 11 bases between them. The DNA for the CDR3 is TGTGCCAGCTCACCACAACGGGGCGGGAACATTCAGTACTTC. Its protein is CASSPQRGGNIQYF.

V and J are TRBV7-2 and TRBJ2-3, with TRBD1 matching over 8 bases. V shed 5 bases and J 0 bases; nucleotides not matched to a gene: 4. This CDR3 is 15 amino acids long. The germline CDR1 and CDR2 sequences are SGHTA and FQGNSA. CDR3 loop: CASSPDRASTDTQYF. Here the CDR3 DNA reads TGTGCCAGCAGCCCGGACAGGGCAAGCACAGATACGCAGTATTTT.

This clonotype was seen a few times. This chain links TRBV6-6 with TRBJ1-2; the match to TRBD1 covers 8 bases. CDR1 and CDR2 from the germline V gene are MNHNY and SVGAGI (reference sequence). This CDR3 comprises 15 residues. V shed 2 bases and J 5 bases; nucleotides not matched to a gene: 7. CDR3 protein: CASSYRGQGLYGYTF. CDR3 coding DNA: TGTGCCAGCAGTTACCGAGGACAGGGATTATATGGCTACACCTTC.

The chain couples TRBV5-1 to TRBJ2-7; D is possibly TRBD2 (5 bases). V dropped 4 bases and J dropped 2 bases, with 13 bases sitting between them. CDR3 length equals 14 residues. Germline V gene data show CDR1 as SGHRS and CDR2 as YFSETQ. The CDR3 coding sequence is TGCGCCAGCAGCCCCCTAGCCCAGACCTACGAGCAGTACTTC. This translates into CASSPLAQTYEQYF.

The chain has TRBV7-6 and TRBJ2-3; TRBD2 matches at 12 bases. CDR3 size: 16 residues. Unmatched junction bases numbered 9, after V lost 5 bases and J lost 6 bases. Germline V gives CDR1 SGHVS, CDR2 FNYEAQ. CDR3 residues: CASSDTSGGPEDTQYF. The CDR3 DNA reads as TGTGCCAGCAGCGACACTAGCGGGGGGCCGGAGGATACGCAGTATTTT.